The source of this T cell receptor (beta chain) is a study of blood T cell repertoires in COVID-19. Looking at the study overall: Material from acute and convalescent COVID-19 was sourced from the United States, Italy and Spain.

Generated by immunoSEQ multiplex PCR, the TCRdb table keeps only in-frame clones and is missing some. The table lists more than 200,000 clones, around nine tenths of them singletons. The CDR3 totals 14 residues. CDR1 is SGHTA and CDR2 is FQGTGA in the germline V gene. V shed 0 bases and J 6 bases; nucleotides not matched to a gene: 4. The material sequenced was PBMCs or T cells enriched from blood (not recorded which). The chain has TRBV7-3 and TRBJ1-2; 7 positions match TRBD1. This clonotype was obtained from a woman aged 50 to 65 who had recovered from COVID-19. CDR3 sequence: CASSLTPTGDGYTF. In DNA, the CDR3 is TGTGCCAGCAGCTTAACTCCAACAGGGGATGGCTACACCTTC.